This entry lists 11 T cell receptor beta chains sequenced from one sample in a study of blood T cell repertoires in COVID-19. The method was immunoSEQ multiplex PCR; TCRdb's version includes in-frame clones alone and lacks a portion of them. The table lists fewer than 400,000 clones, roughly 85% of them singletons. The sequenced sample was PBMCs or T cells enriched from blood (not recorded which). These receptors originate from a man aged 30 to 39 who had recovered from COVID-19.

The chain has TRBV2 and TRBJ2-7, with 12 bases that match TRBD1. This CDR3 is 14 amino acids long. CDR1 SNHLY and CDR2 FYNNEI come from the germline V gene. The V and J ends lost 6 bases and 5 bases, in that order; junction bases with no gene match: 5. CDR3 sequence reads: CASRRGQGANEQYF. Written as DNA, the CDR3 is TGTGCCAGCAGACGGGGACAGGGGGCGAACGAGCAGTACTTC.

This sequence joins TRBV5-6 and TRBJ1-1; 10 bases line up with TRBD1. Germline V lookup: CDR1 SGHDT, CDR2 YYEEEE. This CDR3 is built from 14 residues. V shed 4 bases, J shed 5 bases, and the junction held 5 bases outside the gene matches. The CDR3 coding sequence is TGTGCCAGCAGCCCGGGACAGGGGCGGACTGAAGCTTTCTTT. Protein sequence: CASSPGQGRTEAFF.

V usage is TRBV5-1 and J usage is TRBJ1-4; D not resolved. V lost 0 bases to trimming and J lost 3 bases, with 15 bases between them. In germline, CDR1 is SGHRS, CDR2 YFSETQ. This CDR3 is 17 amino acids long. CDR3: CASSLGEGNAANEKLFF. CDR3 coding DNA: TGCGCCAGCAGCTTGGGAGAGGGCAATGCAGCTAATGAAAAACTGTTTTTT.

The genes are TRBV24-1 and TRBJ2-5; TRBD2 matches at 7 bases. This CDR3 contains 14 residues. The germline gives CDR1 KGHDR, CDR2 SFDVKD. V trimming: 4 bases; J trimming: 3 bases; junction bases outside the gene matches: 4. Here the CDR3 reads CATSEAGREETQYF. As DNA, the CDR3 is TGTGCCACCAGTGAGGCAGGGAGGGAAGAGACCCAGTACTTC.

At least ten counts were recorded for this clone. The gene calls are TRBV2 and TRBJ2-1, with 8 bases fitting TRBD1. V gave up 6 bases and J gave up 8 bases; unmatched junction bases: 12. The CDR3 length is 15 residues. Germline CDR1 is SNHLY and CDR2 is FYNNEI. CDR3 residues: CASRKETGGGDEQFF. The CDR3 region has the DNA TGTGCCAGCAGGAAAGAAACAGGGGGAGGCGATGAGCAGTTCTTC.

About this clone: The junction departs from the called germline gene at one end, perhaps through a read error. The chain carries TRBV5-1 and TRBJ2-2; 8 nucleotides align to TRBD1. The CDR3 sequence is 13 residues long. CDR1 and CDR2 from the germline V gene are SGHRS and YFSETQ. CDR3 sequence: CASKGQDTRELFF. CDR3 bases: TGCGCCAGCAAGGGACAGGACACCCGGGAGCTGTTTTTT.

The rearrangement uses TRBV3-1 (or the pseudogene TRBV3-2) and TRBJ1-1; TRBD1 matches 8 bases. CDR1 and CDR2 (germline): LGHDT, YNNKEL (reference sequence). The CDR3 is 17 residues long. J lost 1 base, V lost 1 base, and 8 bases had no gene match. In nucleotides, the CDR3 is TGTGCCAGCAGCCAAGGAACCAGGGGGCGCGGGAACACTGAAGCTTTCTTT. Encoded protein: CASSQGTRGRGNTEAFF.

The CDR3 coding sequence is TGTGCCAGCAGCTTGGAAGGCAGGGAGGCTGGAAATGAGCAGTTCTTC. Amino acid sequence: CASSLEGREAGNEQFF. The chain is built from TRBV5-5 and TRBJ2-1; a possible D gene is TRBD2 (6 bases). The CDR3 covers 16 residues. Germline CDR1 is SGHKS and CDR2 is YYEKEE (reference sequence). Deletions cut 0 bases from V and 7 bases from J, with 17 bases between.

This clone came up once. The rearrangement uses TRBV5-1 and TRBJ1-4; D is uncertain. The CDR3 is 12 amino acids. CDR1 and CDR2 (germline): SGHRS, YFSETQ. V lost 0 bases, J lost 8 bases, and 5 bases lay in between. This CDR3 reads CASSLEREKLFF. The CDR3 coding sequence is TGCGCCAGCAGCTTGGAACGGGAAAAACTGTTTTTT.

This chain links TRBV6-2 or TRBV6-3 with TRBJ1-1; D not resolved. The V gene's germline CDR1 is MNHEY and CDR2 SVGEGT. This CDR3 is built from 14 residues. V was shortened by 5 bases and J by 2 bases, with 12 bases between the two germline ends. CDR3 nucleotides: TGTGCCAGCAGTGCCGCAGGCTTTAACACTGAAGCTTTCTTT. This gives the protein CASSAAGFNTEAFF.

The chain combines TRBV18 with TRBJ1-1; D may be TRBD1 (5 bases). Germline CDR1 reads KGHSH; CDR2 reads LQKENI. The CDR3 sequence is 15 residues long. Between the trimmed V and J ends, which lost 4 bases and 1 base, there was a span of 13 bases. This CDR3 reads CASSQARQQNTEAFF. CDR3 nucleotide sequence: TGTGCCAGCTCACAGGCTAGACAGCAGAACACTGAAGCTTTCTTT.